The 26 T cell receptor beta chains in this list originate from one sample, sequenced in a study of cytomegalovirus exposure and HLA in healthy donors. PCR used 60 Vbeta primers and 13 Jbeta primers. The repertoire was sequenced with immunoSEQ multiplex PCR; TCRdb's copy has only in-frame clones and lacks some. The sample consists of some 200,000 clones, around 88% of them appearing once. Sequencing used PBMCs. The receptors stem from a woman between 18 and 30 years old in good health and CMV-seronegative.

Remarks on this clone: One junction end does not reproduce the germline sequence, and a read error may be involved. The sample carries other DNA sequences with the same CDR3. The rearrangement uses TRBV5-1 and TRBJ2-2, with TRBD2 matching 7 bases. Germline-derived CDR1 and CDR2 are SGHRS and YFSETQ. The CDR3 contains 17 residues. The CDR3 region is CASSLAGGGHNTGELFF. The CDR3 DNA is TGCGCCAGTAGCTTGGCTGGGGGGGGTCATAACACCGGGGAGCTGTTTTTT.

This clone was counted between two and nine times. The chain carries TRBV11-3 and TRBJ2-7; TRBD1 matches 11 bases. V gave up 5 bases and J gave up 7 bases; unmatched junction bases: 16. Germline CDR1 SGHNT, CDR2 YENEEA. The CDR3 sequence is 17 residues long. The CDR3: CASSTPPVDRGQWEQYF. DNA for the CDR3: TGTGCCAGCAGCACACCCCCTGTGGACAGGGGGCAATGGGAGCAGTACTTC.

The chain links TRBV18 to TRBJ1-5; 7 bases align to TRBD1. Trimming cost V 6 bases and J 0 bases; bases outside gene matches: 11. Germline V gene lookup returns CDR1 KGHSH and CDR2 LQKENI. The CDR3 sequence is 17 residues long. CDR3 protein: CASSHRDSGNSNQPQHF. The CDR3 DNA is TGTGCCAGCTCTCACCGGGACAGCGGAAATAGCAATCAGCCCCAGCATTTT. Full variable domain (rest looked up from reference TRBV18 and TRBJ1-5): NAGVMQNPRHLVRRRGQEARLRCSPMKGHSHVYWYRQLPEEGLKFMVYLQKENIIDESGMPKERFSAEFPKEGPSILRIQQVVRGDSAAYFCASSHRDSGNSNQPQHFGDGTRLSIL.

This chain links TRBV5-1 with TRBJ2-1, with D tentatively TRBD2 (6 bases). Trimming took off 4 bases at V and 8 bases at J, with 10 bases between the two ends. This CDR3 is 12 amino acids long. Germline CDR1 is SGHRS and CDR2 is YFSETQ. Written as DNA, the CDR3 is TGCGCCAGCAGCGGGATAGCGGATGAGCAGTTCTTC. This codes for CASSGIADEQFF.

The CDR3 DNA is TGTGCCAGCCACGACCCCGGACTACCGGGGCTTGATGAGCAGTTCTTC. As protein: CASHDPGLPGLDEQFF. J is TRBJ2-1 and V is TRBV27, with a weak D call TRBD2 (6 bases). The CDR3 loop spans 16 amino acids. V shed 8 bases and J shed 8 bases, with 25 bases lying between them. Per the germline V gene, CDR1 is MNHEY and CDR2 is SMNVEV (reference sequence).

V usage is TRBV7-9 and J usage is TRBJ2-1; 12 nucleotides agree with TRBD2. CDR1 SEHNR and CDR2 FQNEAQ come from the germline V gene (reference sequence). The CDR3 has 19 amino acids. J was trimmed by 8 bases and V by 2 bases; bases with no gene match: 16. The CDR3 here is CASSLTTLLTSGSGHEQFF. CDR3 coding DNA: TGTGCCAGCAGCTTAACGACCCTACTGACTAGCGGGAGTGGTCATGAGCAGTTCTTC.

The CDR3 reads CASSISQVETQYF. CDR3 coding DNA: TGTGCCAGTAGTATCAGCCAGGTGGAGACCCAGTACTTC. The gene calls are TRBV19 and TRBJ2-5; unclear D gene. CDR3 size: 13 residues. V was cut by 3 bases and J by 5 bases, with 10 bases left in between. Germline assignment: CDR1 LNHDA and CDR2 SQIVND (reference sequence).

The chain combines TRBV7-3 with TRBJ2-1; tentatively, D is TRBD1 (5 bases). In germline, CDR1 is SGHTA, CDR2 FQGTGA. CDR3 length: 13 amino acids. V lost 3 bases and J lost 5, with 8 bases in between. CDR3: CASSFARDNEQFF. The CDR3 coding sequence is TGTGCCAGCAGCTTCGCCAGGGACAATGAGCAGTTCTTC.

This chain links TRBV19 with TRBJ1-5, with 11 nucleotides matching TRBD1. Per the germline V gene, CDR1 is LNHDA and CDR2 is SQIVND (reference sequence). This CDR3 is built from 19 residues. V dropped 7 bases and J dropped 0; count of bases not matched to a gene: 14. The CDR3 sequence: CASTFLGTGGPGSNQPQHF. CDR3 sequence (DNA): TGTGCCAGTACGTTCTTGGGGACAGGGGGTCCGGGTAGCAATCAGCCCCAGCATTTT.

This chain uses TRBV9 with TRBJ1-5; D uncertain. The CDR3 is 13 residues long. Trimming took off 3 bases at V and 0 bases at J, with 4 bases between the two ends. Germline V gene lookup returns CDR1 SGDLS and CDR2 YYNGEE. The CDR3 nucleotides are TGTGCCAGCAGCGAATATAGCAATCAGCCCCAGCATTTT. This translates into CASSEYSNQPQHF.

The chain recombines TRBV18 with TRBJ1-4; 8 positions agree with TRBD1. The CDR3 is 13 residues long. In germline, CDR1 is KGHSH, CDR2 LQKENI. V shed 6 bases and J 6 bases; nucleotides not matched to a gene: 3. The CDR3 nucleotides are TGTGCCAGCTCCCTGACAGGGGATGAAAAACTGTTTTTT. Encoded protein: CASSLTGDEKLFF.

The chain links TRBV4-1 to TRBJ1-2; the match to TRBD1 covers 7 bases. Germline values: CDR1 MGHRA, CDR2 YSYEKL. The CDR3 is 15 residues long. V lost 3 bases to trimming and J lost 4 bases; unmatched junction nucleotides: 8. The CDR3 sequence is CASSQAVRDSYGYTF. As DNA, the CDR3 is TGCGCCAGCAGCCAGGCTGTCAGGGACAGCTATGGCTACACCTTC.

The chain uses TRBV7-9 and TRBJ1-4; D may be TRBD1 (5 bases). The CDR3 loop spans 15 amino acids. Germline V lookup: CDR1 SEHNR, CDR2 FQNEAQ (reference sequence). Trimming cost V 5 bases and J 8 bases, with 18 bases left between them. The CDR3 loop reads CASSPIGALGEKLFF. CDR3 nucleotides: TGTGCCAGCAGCCCCATAGGGGCACTTGGGGAAAAACTGTTTTTT.

With respect to this clone: Other nucleotide sequences from this sample produce the same CDR3. The chain combines TRBV5-1 with TRBJ2-7; TRBD1 aligns across 8 bases. CDR1 SGHRS and CDR2 YFSETQ come from the germline V gene. CDR3 length equals 14 residues. V lost 4 bases, J lost 4 bases, and 7 bases stayed unmatched. The CDR3 sequence is CASSPGQGAYEQYF. Written as DNA, the CDR3 is TGCGCCAGCAGCCCTGGGCAGGGGGCATACGAGCAGTACTTC.

This chain connects TRBV6-4 to TRBJ2-5; possible D gene TRBD2, 6 bases. CDR1 and CDR2 from the germline V gene are MRHNA and SNTAGT. This CDR3 contains 16 residues. V was cut by 2 bases and J by 1 base, with 14 bases left in between. This chain's CDR3 is CASSDRDSGPQETQYF. CDR3 sequence (DNA): TGTGCCAGCAGTGACCGGGACTCAGGCCCCCAAGAGACCCAGTACTTC.

The rearrangement joins TRBV5-1 to TRBJ2-3, with TRBD1 identical over 10 bases. Germline trimming cut 3 bases from V and 3 bases from J; bases unmatched to any gene: 10. The CDR3 runs to 17 residues. Germline V gene data show CDR1 as SGHRS and CDR2 as YFSETQ. In DNA form, the CDR3 reads TGCGCCAGCAGCTCTCGGACAGGGGGAGGGAGGACAGATACGCAGTATTTT. Its protein is CASSSRTGGGRTDTQYF.

The CDR3 sequence is CASSFTGGSYEQYF. In nucleotides, the CDR3 is TGTGCCAGTAGTTTCACAGGGGGATCCTACGAGCAGTACTTC. This chain connects TRBV19 to TRBJ2-7, with TRBD1 matching over 8 bases. Germline V gene sequence: CDR1 LNHDA, CDR2 SQIVND (reference sequence). The CDR3 consists of 14 residues. The V gene end was trimmed by 5 bases and the J gene end by 1 base; junction bases not matched to a gene: 4.

The CDR3 coding sequence is TGCGCCAGCAGCGCTCCGGTACAGGGATACGACCAGCCCCAGCATTTT. It translates to CASSAPVQGYDQPQHF. The chain links TRBV4-1 to TRBJ1-5; perhaps TRBD1 as D (6 bases). Germline CDR1 and CDR2: MGHRA and YSYEKL. CDR3 size: 16 residues. V was shortened by 5 bases and J by 7 bases, with 21 bases between the two germline ends.

The rearrangement uses TRBV7-2 and TRBJ2-7; D is undetermined. Between the trimmed V and J ends, which lost 1 base and 4 bases, there was a span of 11 bases. Looked up from germline, CDR1 is SGHTA and CDR2 is FQGNSA. The CDR3 spans 14 residues. Here the CDR3 reads CASSLGQLSYEQYF. DNA for the CDR3: TGTGCCAGCAGCTTAGGCCAACTCTCTTACGAGCAGTACTTC.

The gene calls are TRBV5-1 and TRBJ2-7; D is perhaps TRBD1 (6 bases). Per germline, CDR1 SGHRS and CDR2 YFSETQ. CDR3 length: 14 residues. Trimming cost V 4 bases and J 0 bases, with 11 bases left between them. For the CDR3, the DNA is TGCGCCAGCAGCGCCCACAGGGACTCCTACGAGCAGTACTTC. Amino acids: CASSAHRDSYEQYF.

The CDR3 region is CASSPGDRAYNEQFF. The CDR3 coding sequence is TGTGCCAGCTCACCAGGGGACAGGGCATACAATGAGCAGTTCTTC. This rearrangement joins TRBV18 to TRBJ2-1, with 9 nucleotides matching TRBD1. Germline CDR1 KGHSH, CDR2 LQKENI. J gave up 4 bases and V 2 bases, and 3 bases lay outside the gene matches. This CDR3 region has 15 residues.

The V call is TRBV4-1, the J call TRBJ2-1; maybe TRBD2 (7 bases). CDR3 length: 21 amino acids. The germline V gene has CDR1 MGHRA and CDR2 YSYEKL. The V end lost 0 bases, the J end lost 1 base, and 25 bases lay between the germline ends. The CDR3 region is CASSQDSQGLAVRISYNEQFF. CDR3 coding DNA: TGCGCCAGCAGCCAAGATTCCCAGGGGCTAGCGGTTAGAATTTCCTACAATGAGCAGTTCTTC.

The chain employs TRBV5-3 and TRBJ1-3; D remains ambiguous. TRBV5-3 belongs to the ORF category, with a function that is uncertain. Trimming removed 2 bases at V and 0 bases at J, with 15 bases between. The CDR3 is 17 residues long. The CDR3 reads CARSFIGPTSSGNTIYF. Written as DNA, the CDR3 is TGTGCCAGAAGCTTTATAGGACCAACTAGCTCTGGAAACACCATATATTTT.

This chain uses TRBV10-3 with TRBJ2-1; maybe TRBD2 (6 bases). Germline assignment: CDR1 ENHRY and CDR2 SYGVKD. The V end lost 2 bases, the J end lost 6 bases, and 17 bases lay between the germline ends. The CDR3 totals 16 residues. The CDR3 DNA follows: TGTGCCATCAGTGAGCTCCTCAGCGGGCCCTTCAATGAGCAGTTCTTC. It yields the protein CAISELLSGPFNEQFF.

The chain has TRBV18 and TRBJ2-7, with 11 nucleotides matching TRBD2. The V gene's germline CDR1 is KGHSH and CDR2 LQKENI. The CDR3 covers 15 residues. Germline trimming cut 3 bases from V and 4 bases from J; bases unmatched to any gene: 5. The CDR3 DNA sequence: TGTGCCAGCTCACCGCTAGCGGGAGGTAAATACGAGCAGTACTTC. The encoded protein is CASSPLAGGKYEQYF.

V and J are TRBV9 and TRBJ2-5, with D tentatively TRBD1 (6 bases). V gave up 2 bases and J gave up 6 bases, with 14 bases separating them. The germline V gene encodes CDR1 SGDLS and CDR2 YYNGEE. The CDR3 is made up of 14 amino acids. In nucleotides, the CDR3 is TGTGCCAGCAGCGTGACAGGATCAGGAAAGACCCAGTACTTC. Protein: CASSVTGSGKTQYF.